One and the same sample provided the 23 T cell receptor beta chains below, sequenced in a study of Graves' ophthalmopathy and Graves' hyperthyroidism. Using RNA transcripts, the TCR beta CDR3 regions were amplified. First-round RT-PCR with HTBI primers preceded a second-round multiplex PCR. A single record per CDR3 protein comes from TCRdb applying MiXCR to the multiplex PCR reads. Altogether about 400,000 distinct CDR3 sequences are present, about 16% being singletons, with the ten largest covering roughly 1.5%. Sequencing was performed on peripheral blood. Receptors were obtained from a young woman with Graves' ophthalmopathy.

The rearrangement links TRBV28 to TRBJ2-3; no reliable D call. Germline V CDR1 and CDR2: MDHEN, SYDVKM. This CDR3 is built from 12 residues. V lost 6 bases to trimming and J lost 5 bases, with 9 bases between them. The CDR3 loop is CASSREIDTQYF. Here the CDR3 DNA reads TGTGCCAGCAGCCGCGAAATAGATACGCAGTATTTT.

This clonotype was counted many times. The chain is built from TRBV30 and TRBJ2-5; weak D call: TRBD1 (6 bases). Looked up from germline, CDR1 is GTSNPN and CDR2 is SVGIG (reference sequence). This CDR3 is 13 amino acids long. Trimming took 7 bases from V and 7 from J, leaving 19 bases between them. CDR3 nucleotide sequence: TGTGCCTTTGCCTCTTCTCTAGGGGGGACCCAGTACTTC. This encodes CAFASSLGGTQYF.

This clonotype has at least ten counts. The chain recombines TRBV19 with TRBJ1-2; D uncertain. CDR3 length: 14 amino acids. The V end lost 7 bases, the J end lost 4 bases, and 16 bases lay between the germline ends. From germline, CDR1 is LNHDA and CDR2 SQIVND (reference sequence). This CDR3 reads CASTSGRRGYGYTF. The DNA of the CDR3 is TGTGCCAGTACCTCGGGCAGGAGAGGCTATGGCTACACCTTC.

The chain recombines TRBV12-3 or TRBV12-4 with TRBJ2-7; D unclear. Trimming pared 0 bases from V and 6 bases from J, leaving 12 bases between. The CDR3 spans 14 residues. CDR3 region: CASSLAFETGEQYF. The CDR3 DNA sequence: TGTGCCAGCAGTTTAGCGTTCGAAACTGGCGAGCAGTACTTC.

This clonotype occurred many times. DNA of the CDR3: TGTGCCAGCAGTTATAGGGACTCTGCTGGGGAGACCCAGTACTTC. Protein sequence: CASSYRDSAGETQYF. The chain is built from TRBV28 and TRBJ2-5, with D possibly matching TRBD2 (6 bases). Between the trimmed V and J ends, which lost 4 bases and 5 bases, there was a span of 17 bases. CDR1 MDHEN and CDR2 SYDVKM come from the germline V gene. CDR3 length: 15 residues.

The table lists this clonotype with many counts. The rearrangement uses TRBV6-5 and TRBJ1-1; D is ambiguous. Germline lookup yields CDR1 MNHEY and CDR2 SVGAGI. Between the trimmed V and J ends, which lost 5 bases and 7 bases, there was a span of 14 bases. The CDR3 loop spans 13 amino acids. CDR3 residues: CASSLRVPVEAFF. CDR3 bases: TGTGCCAGCAGTCTACGGGTCCCAGTTGAAGCTTTCTTT.

This clonotype was observed at least ten times. V and J are TRBV24-1 and TRBJ2-5, with 8 bases fitting TRBD1. From germline, CDR1 is KGHDR and CDR2 SFDVKD. The CDR3 sequence is 15 residues long. The V gene end was trimmed by 4 bases and the J gene end by 5 bases; junction bases not matched to a gene: 8. The CDR3 nucleotides are TGTGCCACCAGTGACCCGACAGGGGAGGAGGAGACCCAGTACTTC. Its protein product is CATSDPTGEEETQYF.

This clonotype appeared many times. The chain carries TRBV12-5 and TRBJ2-7; D uncertain. This CDR3 contains 13 residues. V was pared by 8 bases and J by 3 bases, with 14 bases between. CDR1 is LGHNT and CDR2 is FRNRAP in the germline V gene. The CDR3 nucleotides read TGTGCTAGTAGTATAGACCGAGGCTACGAGCAGTACTTC. This encodes CASSIDRGYEQYF.

This clonotype was recorded many times. The chain has TRBV12-3 or TRBV12-4 and TRBJ1-1; D is unclear. This CDR3 is 13 amino acids long. With 4 bases removed from V and 1 base from J, the gap between germline ends came to 7 bases. In DNA form, the CDR3 reads TGTGCCAGCAGTTCATACGAGAACACTGAAGCTTTCTTT. Translation: CASSSYENTEAFF.

In its sample, this clonotype was seen many times. V and J are TRBV2 and TRBJ1-5, with a weak D call TRBD1 (6 bases). The CDR3 runs to 16 residues. Germline assignment: CDR1 SNHLY and CDR2 FYNNEI. Trimming stripped 4 bases from V and 7 bases from J, with 20 bases between. DNA for the CDR3: TGTGCCAGCAGTGCAAAGGGGGGGGGGTTTGGCCAGCCCCAGCATTTT. Translating gives CASSAKGGGFGQPQHF.

This clonotype came up many times. The genes are TRBV6-2 or TRBV6-3 and TRBJ2-7; D perhaps matches TRBD2 (5 bases). Per the germline V gene, CDR1 is MNHEY and CDR2 is SVGEGT. This CDR3 region has 12 residues. Trimming stripped 6 bases from V and 4 bases from J, with 10 bases between. The CDR3 loop is CASSREGYEQYF. CDR3 nucleotide sequence: TGTGCCAGCAGCCGAGAGGGTTACGAGCAGTACTTC.

The chain combines TRBV28 with TRBJ2-7, with TRBD1 matching over 11 bases. Per the germline V gene, CDR1 is MDHEN and CDR2 is SYDVKM. The CDR3 sequence is 15 residues long. V was pared by 8 bases and J by 4 bases, with 10 bases of the junction left unmatched. CDR3 sequence (DNA): TGTGCCAGCTGTCCGAGGGGGACAGGGGGGTACGAGCAGTACTTC. Translation gives CASCPRGTGGYEQYF.

This clonotype has a count of ten or more. Given a much more abundant clone one base away, this may be a read error. The rearrangement links TRBV12-3 or TRBV12-4 to TRBJ2-2; the match to TRBD2 covers 9 bases. This CDR3 contains 17 residues. The CDR3 spells CASRQKSGTSPTGEPFF. CDR3 DNA: TGTGCCAGCAGGCAAAAATCCGGGACTAGCCCCACCGGGGAGCCGTTTTTT.

The V call is TRBV4-1, the J call TRBJ2-5, with D hard to call. The germline V gene has CDR1 MGHRA and CDR2 YSYEKL. The CDR3 runs to 15 residues. V was cut by 1 base and J by 3 bases, with 12 bases left in between. The CDR3 here is CASSQVLSTEETQYF. CDR3 bases: TGCGCCAGCAGCCAAGTTTTGAGCACCGAAGAGACCCAGTACTTC.

The chain recombines TRBV6-1 with TRBJ1-2; TRBD1 is a possible D gene (5 bases). V was shortened by 2 bases and J by 0 bases, with 10 bases between the two germline ends. The V gene's germline CDR1 is MNHNS and CDR2 SASEGT. The CDR3 sequence is 15 residues long. The CDR3 DNA follows: TGTGCCAGCAGTGAATTCGACAGTGCTAACTATGGCTACACCTTC. It specifies CASSEFDSANYGYTF.

This clonotype was seen at least ten times. The chain is built from TRBV20-1 and TRBJ1-5; D is perhaps TRBD1 (5 bases). Deletions cut 6 bases from V and 1 base from J, with 10 bases between. CDR1 and CDR2 from the germline V gene are DFQATT and SNEGSKA (reference sequence). This CDR3 spans 13 amino acids. Here the CDR3 DNA reads TGCAGTGCACCCCGGGACAGCAATCAGCCCCAGCATTTT. Protein product: CSAPRDSNQPQHF.

The rearrangement joins TRBV27 to TRBJ2-7, with 7 bases matching TRBD1. V lost 5 bases to trimming and J lost 4 bases; unmatched junction nucleotides: 5. This CDR3 is built from 13 residues. Germline-derived CDR1 and CDR2 are MNHEY and SMNVEV (reference sequence). The CDR3 sequence is CASSATQGYEQYF. CDR3 nucleotide sequence: TGTGCCAGCAGTGCCACACAGGGGTACGAGCAGTACTTC.

Ten or more counts support this clonotype. The rearrangement uses TRBV6-1 and TRBJ2-7, with TRBD2 matching over 9 bases. Germline trimming cut 6 bases from V and 5 bases from J; bases unmatched to any gene: 8. Germline V CDR1 and CDR2: MNHNS, SASEGT. The CDR3 contains 14 residues. CDR3 nucleotide sequence: TGTGCCAGCAGGCGGGGGGGACTTGAGAACGAGCAGTACTTC. It is translated as CASRRGGLENEQYF.

This clonotype was recorded at least ten times. The chain links TRBV15 to TRBJ1-2; 7 nucleotides match TRBD1. V shed 5 bases, J shed 4 bases, and the junction held 10 bases outside the gene matches. In germline, CDR1 is LNHNV, CDR2 YYDKDF (reference sequence). The CDR3 is 15 amino acids. DNA for the CDR3: TGTGCCACCAGCCGAACCCTAGGGACAGCCTATGGCTACACCTTC. Protein product: CATSRTLGTAYGYTF.

This clonotype was seen many times. This chain connects TRBV28 to TRBJ1-1; a possible D gene is TRBD1 (5 bases). Per germline, CDR1 MDHEN and CDR2 SYDVKM. Trimming took 4 bases from V and 1 from J, leaving 19 bases between them. The CDR3 totals 17 residues. Here the CDR3 reads CASSSLPSGPTNTEAFF. The CDR3, as DNA: TGTGCCAGCAGTTCTCTTCCCTCGGGACCCACGAACACTGAAGCTTTCTTT.

This clonotype has at least ten counts. The chain is built from TRBV28 and TRBJ2-7, with 9 bases aligning to TRBD1. V dropped 1 base and J dropped 5; count of bases not matched to a gene: 9. This CDR3 has 16 amino acids. The germline gives CDR1 MDHEN, CDR2 SYDVKM. CDR3 residues: CASSLYGQGMQDEQYF. CDR3 coding DNA: TGTGCCAGCAGTTTATATGGACAGGGGATGCAGGACGAGCAGTACTTC.

This clonotype showed up many times. This chain links TRBV6-2 or TRBV6-3 with TRBJ2-7; tentatively, D is TRBD2 (6 bases). Trimming removed 6 bases at V and 7 bases at J, with 13 bases between. The CDR3 is 12 amino acids. Germline assignment: CDR1 MNHEY and CDR2 SVGEGT. The CDR3 loop reads CASRSGVGEQYF. The CDR3 bases are TGTGCCAGCAGGTCGGGAGTCGGTGAGCAGTACTTC.

This clonotype was observed at least ten times. The chain employs TRBV4-2 and TRBJ2-5, with TRBD2 matching over 12 bases. This CDR3 is 15 amino acids long. V lost 0 bases to trimming and J lost 7 bases; unmatched junction nucleotides: 3. Germline lookup yields CDR1 LGHNA and CDR2 YNFKEQ. The CDR3 coding sequence is TGTGCCAGCAGCCAAGAGGGGGGACTAGCGGGGACCCAGTACTTC. As protein: CASSQEGGLAGTQYF.